Below, 3 T cell receptor beta chains from the same sample are listed, as sequenced in a study of human T cells and chemical hapten exposure. Time point specified: patch test 2, 6 weeks after DPC sensitization. Specified treatment: therapeutic diphenylcyclopropenone sensitization with weekly scalp DPC. Using its own MiXCR run on the RACE reads, TCRdb lists one record per CDR3 protein. The table lists 95,000 or so distinct CDR3 sequences, roughly an eighth of them singletons. Sequences were derived from whole blood, sampled in connection with sensitization to the hapten diphenylcyclopropenone (DPC). The receptors here all came from a woman in her forties with alopecia areata. Some clones in this sample may be carry-over from other donors' samples.

This clonotype was seen repeatedly, ten times or more. The rearrangement links TRBV6-2 or TRBV6-3 to TRBJ1-1, with D uncertain. This CDR3 is 14 amino acids long. In germline, CDR1 is MNHEY, CDR2 SVGEGT. The ends were cut back, 5 bases at V and 7 bases at J, with 17 bases in the middle. Here the CDR3 reads CASSGWGGSIEAFF. The CDR3 bases are TGTGCCAGCAGTGGATGGGGAGGGTCTATTGAAGCTTTCTTT.

Many counts were recorded for this clonotype. The chain recombines TRBV30 with TRBJ2-5, with D uncertain. Between the trimmed V and J ends, which lost 0 bases and 4 bases, there was a span of 9 bases. The CDR3 extends over 13 amino acids. Germline CDR1 is GTSNPN and CDR2 is SVGIG (reference sequence). CDR3 coding DNA: TGTGCCTGGAGTGTAGGAACCGGAGAGACCCAGTACTTC. Translating gives CAWSVGTGETQYF.

This clonotype was detected ten times or more. The V gene is TRBV29-1, the J gene TRBJ1-1, with TRBD1 identical over 12 bases. J gave up 7 bases and V 5 bases, and 11 bases lay outside the gene matches. This CDR3 comprises 15 residues. CDR1 is SQVTM and CDR2 is ANQGSEA in the germline V gene. This CDR3 reads CSVPGQGALRNEAFF. The CDR3 DNA is TGCAGCGTTCCGGGACAGGGGGCGTTAAGGAATGAAGCTTTCTTT.